Listed below are T cell receptor beta chains from one sample, sequenced in a study of cytomegalovirus exposure and HLA in healthy donors. The assay was immunoSEQ multiplex PCR, and TCRdb's table has in-frame clones only and misses some. The sample includes some 320,000 clones, 87% of them seen just once. Input material: PBMCs. Source of these receptors: a young woman in good health and CMV-seropositive. The CDR3 runs from the conserved cysteine through the conserved F or W. D genes are given only for firm matches. Only some rows state a clone size, as once, few, many or a class for expanded clones.

j_call clone_size v_call d_call cdr3_aa cdr3_nt
TRBJ1-2 - TRBV28 - CASSLEVQLRGYTF TGTGCCAGCAGTTTAGAGGTTCAACTACGGGGCTACACCTTC
TRBJ1-2 - TRBV7-3 TRBD1 CASSLGQGLNYGYTF TGTGCCAGCAGCTTAGGACAGGGACTAAACTATGGCTACACCTTC
TRBJ2-5 - TRBV5-1 - CASSLRGVETQYF TGCGCCAGCAGCCTCCGGGGAGTAGAGACCCAGTACTTC
TRBJ2-2 - TRBV11-2 - CASSLQGANTGELFF TGTGCCAGCAGCTTACAGGGAGCCAACACCGGGGAGCTGTTTTTT
TRBJ1-6 - TRBV28 - CASSPRNNSPLHF TGTGCCAGCAGTCCTCGTAATAATTCACCCCTCCACTTT
TRBJ1-5 - TRBV7-8 - CASSLGDTSNQPQHF TGTGCCAGCAGCTTAGGGGACACTAGCAATCAGCCCCAGCATTTT
TRBJ2-3 - TRBV5-8 - CASSWQGTDTQYF TGTGCCAGCAGCTGGCAGGGCACAGATACGCAGTATTTT
TRBJ1-5 - TRBV27 - CASSLQGPSPQHF TGTGCCAGCAGTCTACAGGGACCCAGCCCCCAGCATTTT
TRBJ2-7 - TRBV7-9 TRBD1 CASSGQGSSYEQYF TGTGCCAGCAGCGGACAGGGATCCTCCTACGAGCAGTACTTC
TRBJ2-1 - TRBV5-1 TRBD1 CASFHRGDNEQFF TGCGCCAGCTTTCACAGGGGTGACAATGAGCAGTTCTTC
TRBJ2-7 - TRBV4-3 TRBD1 CASSQEYRQGGYEQYF TGCGCCAGCAGCCAAGAATATCGACAGGGGGGCTACGAGCAGTACTTC
TRBJ1-4 - TRBV28 TRBD1 CASRTGVEKLFF TGTGCCAGCAGAACAGGGGTGGAAAAACTGTTTTTT
TRBJ2-7 once TRBV6-5 - CASSYSSGGSYEQYF TGTGCCAGCAGTTACTCGAGTGGGGGGAGCTACGAGCAGTACTTC
TRBJ1-1 - TRBV2 - CASSEVLGANTEAFF TGTGCCAGCAGTGAAGTTTTGGGGGCGAACACTGAAGCTTTCTTT
TRBJ2-2 - TRBV5-1 - CASSPVASSGELFF TGCGCCAGCAGCCCGGTAGCGAGTTCCGGGGAGCTGTTTTTT
TRBJ1-1 - TRBV27 TRBD1 CASSPGQGSWNTEAFF TGTGCCAGCAGTCCCGGACAGGGGAGTTGGAACACTGAAGCTTTCTTT
TRBJ2-7 - TRBV5-4 TRBD2 CASSDVGLAGVEQYF TGTGCCAGCAGCGATGTGGGACTAGCGGGGGTCGAGCAGTACTTC
TRBJ2-7 - TRBV20-1 - CSATRTSEQYF TGCAGTGCTACCCGGACGAGTGAGCAGTACTTC
TRBJ2-6 - TRBV27 - CASSLKGLSSGANVLTF TGTGCCAGCAGTTTAAAGGGCTTAAGCTCTGGGGCCAACGTCCTGACTTTC
TRBJ2-7 - TRBV27 - CASSLSGGPLSYEQYF TGTGCCAGCAGTTTATCTGGAGGGCCACTCTCCTACGAGCAGTACTTC
TRBJ2-7 - TRBV29-1 TRBD1 CSVEGTGGYEQYF TGCAGCGTTGAGGGGACAGGGGGCTACGAGCAGTACTTC
TRBJ1-2 - TRBV19 - CASSPELANYGYTF TGTGCCAGCTCCCCGGAGCTCGCTAACTATGGCTACACCTTC
TRBJ2-3 few TRBV9 - CASSAWGSVDTQYF TGTGCCAGCAGCGCTTGGGGTAGCGTGGATACGCAGTATTTT
TRBJ1-2 - TRBV7-8 - CASSSSNGVRDGYTF TGTGCCAGCAGCTCCTCAAATGGGGTCAGGGATGGCTACACCTTC
TRBJ2-1 once TRBV2 TRBD2 CASTRTSGDNEQFF TGTGCCAGCACCAGGACTAGCGGGGACAATGAGCAGTTCTTC
TRBJ1-2 once TRBV30 - CAWSGSTGQSLYPWQGYTF TGTGCCTGGAGTGGATCCACTGGGCAGTCTCTCTATCCGTGGCAAGGCTACACCTTC
TRBJ2-7 - TRBV6-6 - CASRGGDRAYEQYF TGTGCCAGCAGGGGAGGAGACAGGGCTTACGAGCAGTACTTC
TRBJ2-1 - TRBV5-6 - CASSPLGQEQFF TGTGCCAGCAGCCCGTTAGGTCAGGAGCAGTTCTTC
TRBJ1-4 - TRBV4-2 - CASSPELNEKLFF TGTGCCAGCAGCCCCGAGTTGAATGAAAAACTGTTTTTT
TRBJ2-7 - TRBV27 - CASSLGGHYEQYF TGTGCCAGCAGTTTGGGGGGCCACTACGAGCAGTACTTC
TRBJ1-4 - TRBV28 - CASSPRDSGRGEKLFF TGTGCCAGCAGTCCTCGGGACTCAGGCCGGGGTGAAAAACTGTTTTTT
TRBJ1-1 - TRBV30 - CAWSPKGGKGTEAFF TGTGCCTGGAGTCCCAAAGGGGGGAAAGGCACTGAAGCTTTCTTT
TRBJ2-3 once TRBV4-1 - CASSQALYDTDTQYF TGCGCCAGCAGCCAAGCCCTCTACGACACAGATACGCAGTATTTT
TRBJ2-2 - TRBV7-7 - CASSPTHGGTGELFF TGTGCCAGCAGTCCCACCCATGGGGGGACCGGGGAGCTGTTTTTT
TRBJ1-2 few TRBV2 - CASSESRDYGYTF TGTGCCAGCAGTGAAAGCAGGGACTATGGCTACACCTTC
TRBJ1-3 - TRBV29-1 - CSVAGVSGNTIYF TGCAGCGTTGCCGGGGTCTCTGGAAACACCATATATTTT
TRBJ1-2 - TRBV27 - CASSFIGRNLGYTF TGTGCCAGCAGTTTCATCGGACGGAATTTGGGCTACACCTTC
TRBJ1-2 - TRBV25-1 TRBD1 CASSADRGFYGYTF TGTGCCAGCAGTGCCGACAGGGGATTCTATGGCTACACCTTC
TRBJ2-1 - TRBV2 TRBD2 CAISPGTSGSEEQFF TGTGCCATCTCACCCGGGACTAGCGGGAGTGAAGAGCAGTTCTTC
TRBJ2-1 - TRBV7-9 - CASSLLTASNEQFF TGTGCCAGCAGCTTACTGACAGCCTCCAATGAGCAGTTCTTC
TRBJ1-2 - TRBV15 - CATSRGSNYGYTF TGTGCCACCAGCAGAGGGTCGAACTATGGCTACACCTTC
TRBJ1-1 - TRBV29-1 - CSVEDYGVVTEAFF TGCAGCGTTGAAGACTACGGGGTCGTCACTGAAGCTTTCTTT
TRBJ1-1 - TRBV9 - CASSVGPMDPEAFF TGTGCCAGCAGCGTAGGCCCCATGGACCCTGAAGCTTTCTTT
TRBJ2-1 - TRBV6-4 TRBD2 CASRALAGGFNEQFF TGTGCCAGCAGAGCCCTAGCGGGGGGGTTCAATGAGCAGTTCTTC
TRBJ2-1 once TRBV11-2 TRBD2 CASSSPGLERIHEQFF TGTGCCAGCAGCTCGCCGGGACTAGAGCGGATTCATGAGCAGTTCTTC
TRBJ2-3 - TRBV11-2 TRBD2 CASSLAGTSGNTDTQYF TGTGCCAGCAGCTTAGCCGGGACTAGCGGGAACACAGATACGCAGTATTTT
TRBJ1-6 - TRBV4-3 - CASSQDRLGRSYNSPLHF TGCGCCAGCAGCCAAGATAGGCTGGGCCGATCCTATAATTCACCCCTCCACTTT
TRBJ2-7 - TRBV29-1 - CSVVKRGQDDEQYF TGCAGCGTTGTCAAACGGGGGCAGGACGACGAGCAGTACTTC
TRBJ2-1 - TRBV7-2 - CASQLRGFGGYNEQFF TGTGCCAGTCAGCTTAGGGGTTTTGGGGGCTACAATGAGCAGTTCTTC
TRBJ2-1 - TRBV27 - CASSIRDPRPDEQFF TGTGCCAGCAGTATCCGGGACCCGAGACCAGATGAGCAGTTCTTC
TRBJ1-2 few TRBV30 - CAWSEGRYGYTF TGTGCCTGGAGTGAGGGGCGGTATGGCTACACCTTC
TRBJ2-3 - TRBV29-1 - CSAQKPGSFPQYF TGCAGCGCCCAAAAACCAGGGTCCTTTCCGCAGTATTTT
TRBJ1-1 few TRBV11-2 - CASSPSGEEAFF TGTGCCAGCAGTCCGTCGGGGGAGGAAGCTTTCTTT
TRBJ2-2 - TRBV11-2 - CASSLVPANTGELFF TGTGCCAGCAGCTTAGTCCCAGCCAACACCGGGGAGCTGTTTTTT
TRBJ1-6 - TRBV5-4 TRBD1 CASSSDRGGSYNSPLHF TGTGCCAGCAGCTCGGACAGGGGTGGGTCCTATAATTCACCCCTCCACTTT
TRBJ1-6 - TRBV7-8 - CASSLPEFGSPLHF TGTGCCAGCAGCTTACCCGAGTTTGGTTCACCCCTCCACTTT
TRBJ2-3 few TRBV7-8 - CASSRITGSTDTQYF TGTGCCAGCAGCCGTATAACAGGGTCCACAGATACGCAGTATTTT
TRBJ2-7 medium-sized TRBV6-5 TRBD2 CASRKREGYEQYF TGTGCCAGCAGAAAGCGGGAGGGGTACGAGCAGTACTTC